Sequencing of this T cell receptor (beta chain) was carried out in a study of blood T cell repertoires in COVID-19. Study-wide background: Samples came from the United States, Italy and Spain, spanning acute and convalescent COVID-19.

Cohort placement rested on clinical history that participants reported themselves. In the study's own analysis: Amplification from reference gene primers served as the basis for estimated nucleated cell counts. The data were produced by immunoSEQ multiplex PCR, yet TCRdb's version contains in-frame clones alone and is incomplete. D and trimming were read from the DNA, whereas the V and J calls and clone size are those reported in that table. The sample has about 200,000 clones; roughly 90% are singletons. This receptor was obtained from a woman aged 18-30 years who had recovered from COVID-19. Sequencing input: PBMCs or T cells enriched from blood (not recorded which).

CDR3 sequence (DNA): TGTGCCAGCAAAGGGCGGGGGGGAAACAACGAGCAGTACTTC. Translated, it gives CASKGRGGNNEQYF. The chain carries TRBV28 and TRBJ2-7; 9 bases align to TRBD2. Germline trimming cut 7 bases from V and 5 bases from J; bases unmatched to any gene: 9. CDR1 is MDHEN and CDR2 is SYDVKM in the germline V gene. This CDR3 contains 14 residues.